This TCR beta chain was sequenced for a study of T cells after yellow fever vaccination. This clonotype appeared a few times. TCRdb re-derived calls from the 5' RACE reads in MiXCR, one entry per CDR3 protein. The data hold 450,000 to 650,000 distinct CDR3 sequences, with approximately 13% observed a single time. Trimming stripped 5 bases from V and 7 bases from J, with 17 bases between. CDR3 length: 14 amino acids. Per germline, CDR1 MNHNS and CDR2 SASEGT. This chain links TRBV6-1 with TRBJ2-5; D might be TRBD1 or TRBD2, each matching 6 bases. This TCR came from a man aged 30-40 years who received the YFV17D yellow fever vaccine. The material sequenced was PBMCs, taken on the day of the yellow fever booster vaccination. CDR3 coding DNA: TGTGCCAGCAGTAAGCTACAGGGAGGAGGGACCCAGTACTTC. It encodes CASSKLQGGGTQYF.